The 26 T cell receptor beta chains listed next were all sequenced from one sample in a study of molecular identifiers for immune sequencing clone quantification. MiXCR, run by TCRdb on the PCR reads, gives a single entry per CDR3 protein. The top ten clones hold approximately 0.75% of a sample with some 590,000 distinct CDR3 sequences, about 25% of them seen once. The sample consisted of naive CD8+ T cells from blood, with Jurkat cell RNA spiked in. The subset: FACS-sorted CD8+CD4-CCR7+CD45RA+ naive T cells. The source is a human donor in good health. Some libraries in this study had Jurkat cell RNA spiked in.

The J gene is TRBJ2-1, the V gene TRBV6-6; D remains unclear. Germline V gene sequence: CDR1 MNHNY, CDR2 SVGAGI (reference sequence). CDR3 size: 15 residues. V dropped 5 bases and J dropped 5 bases, with 16 bases sitting between them. The CDR3 is CASSQVVEVNNEQFF. The CDR3 nucleotides read TGTGCCAGCAGTCAGGTTGTCGAGGTGAACAATGAGCAGTTCTTC.

Many counts were recorded for this clonotype. This chain links TRBV5-1 with TRBJ2-3; D is undetermined. The V end lost 0 bases, the J end lost 0 bases, and 8 bases lay between the germline ends. This CDR3 has 15 amino acids. CDR1 is SGHRS and CDR2 is YFSETQ in the germline V gene. CDR3 residues: CASSLGTASTDTQYF. DNA of the CDR3: TGCGCCAGCAGCTTGGGAACAGCTAGCACAGATACGCAGTATTTT.

V and J are TRBV7-3 and TRBJ2-7; the D gene could be TRBD1 or TRBD2 (5 bases each). From germline, CDR1 is SGHTA and CDR2 FQGTGA. The CDR3 runs 15 residues. V was shortened by 0 bases and J by 6 bases, with 15 bases between the two germline ends. CDR3 residues: CASSLTGDPMSEQYF. The CDR3 nucleotides read TGTGCCAGCAGCTTAACGGGGGACCCAATGTCCGAGCAGTACTTC.

The genes are TRBV27 and TRBJ1-5, with D possibly being TRBD1 (5 bases). Trimming took off 0 bases at V and 2 bases at J, with 14 bases between the two ends. This CDR3 is 17 amino acids long. The germline gives CDR1 MNHEY, CDR2 SMNVEV (reference sequence). CDR3 protein: CASSLSFVSGGNQPQHF. CDR3 bases: TGTGCCAGCAGTTTATCGTTTGTGTCGGGGGGCAATCAGCCCCAGCATTTT.

The chain is built from TRBV20-1 and TRBJ2-5, with D perhaps matching TRBD1 (6 bases). The CDR3 has 13 amino acids. V was trimmed by 3 bases and J by 8 bases, leaving 16 bases between them. Germline-derived CDR1 and CDR2 are DFQATT and SNEGSKA (reference sequence). The CDR3 coding sequence is TGCAGTGCTAGCCCGGACAGACCTGATACCCAGTACTTC. Its translation is CSASPDRPDTQYF.

Details on this clonotype: One base away lies a much larger clone, so this may be a sequencing read error. V usage is TRBV4-1 and J usage is TRBJ1-1; TRBD1 agrees at 8 bases. Germline V CDR1 and CDR2: MGHRA, YSYEKL. V was pared by 2 bases and J by 9 bases, with 8 bases of the junction left unmatched. There are 14 residues in the CDR3. The CDR3 coding sequence is TGCGCCAGCAGCCAACCAGGGGGCGAAACTAAAGCTTTCTTT. Its protein product is CASSQPGGETKAFF.

Concerning this clonotype: A much larger clone is a single base away; this may be a read error. This chain uses TRBV7-9 with TRBJ2-7; the D is unclear. The V end was cut by 5 bases, the J end by 3 bases, with 17 bases between. Germline V CDR1 and CDR2: SEHNR, FQNEAQ (reference sequence). This CDR3 contains 15 residues. The CDR3 region has the DNA TGTGCCAGCAGCCCGGCAGGAGACCGGGTCTACGAGCAGTACTTC. Its translation: CASSPAGDRVYEQYF. The full variable domain, in which reference TRBV7-9 and TRBJ2-7 provide the parts outside the CDR3, is DTGVSQNPRHKITKRGQNVTFRCDPISEHNRLYWYRQTLGQGPEFLTYFQNEAQLEKSRLLSDRFSAERPKGSFSTLEIQRTEQGDSAMYLCASSPAGDRVYEQYFGPGTRLTVT.

On this clonotype itself: It may be a read error: a sequence one base away is much more abundant. The gene calls are TRBV2 and TRBJ1-2; weak D call: TRBD1 (6 bases). V lost 6 bases and J 4 bases, leaving 6 bases between the germline ends. Germline V lookup: CDR1 SNHLY, CDR2 FYNNEI. CDR3 size: 11 residues. CDR3: CASRQGYGYTF. The CDR3 DNA follows: TGTGCCAGCAGACAGGGCTATGGCTACACCTTC.

The rearrangement links TRBV14 to TRBJ2-5; D tentatively reads TRBD1 or TRBD2 (5 bases each). The CDR3 runs 15 residues. The V end was cut by 0 bases, the J end by 7 bases, with 15 bases between. Germline CDR1 is SGHDN and CDR2 is FVKESK. The CDR3 region has the DNA TGTGCCAGCAGCCAAGAATGGGACCGAATGGGGACCCAGTACTTC. Encoded protein: CASSQEWDRMGTQYF.

There are many counts of this clonotype. The chain links TRBV3-1 to TRBJ2-7; D is unclear. Trimming shortened V by 4 bases and J by 3 bases, and 4 bases separated the two germline ends. The germline gives CDR1 LGHDT, CDR2 YNNKEL (reference sequence). There are 11 residues in the CDR3. The CDR3 DNA sequence: TGTGCCAGCAGCCTGAACTACGAGCAGTACTTC. This codes for CASSLNYEQYF.

As DNA, the CDR3 is TGTGCCAGCAGTTACTCCGGGACCTTAGATCGGTATGGCTACACCTTC. Protein sequence: CASSYSGTLDRYGYTF. This chain connects TRBV6-2 or TRBV6-3 to TRBJ1-2; possibly TRBD1 for D (5 bases). The germline gives CDR1 MNHEY, CDR2 SVGEGT. The CDR3 is made up of 16 amino acids. V gave up 0 bases and J gave up 5 bases, with 16 bases separating them.

The rearrangement joins TRBV12-3 or TRBV12-4 to TRBJ2-5, with D maybe TRBD1 (6 bases). The CDR3 is made up of 12 amino acids. Trimming removed 6 bases from V and 7 bases from J, with 12 bases in between. The CDR3 DNA follows: TGTGCCAGCAGCACAGGGTTTGGGACCCAGTACTTC. Translating it yields CASSTGFGTQYF.

This clonotype showed up many times. The chain couples TRBV7-2 to TRBJ1-2; the D is unclear. The CDR3 is 15 amino acids. Germline CDR1 reads SGHTA; CDR2 reads FQGNSA. Trimming cost V 0 bases and J 4 bases, with 12 bases left between them. CDR3 loop: CASSLARQEGYGYTF. As DNA, the CDR3 is TGTGCCAGCAGCTTAGCGCGGCAGGAGGGCTATGGCTACACCTTC.

The chain links TRBV7-6 to TRBJ1-5, with a possible D match to TRBD1 (6 bases). This CDR3 has 13 residues. V was clipped by 5 bases and J by 7 bases, with 12 bases between them. From germline, CDR1 is SGHVS and CDR2 FNYEAQ. CDR3 in amino acids: CASSQKGEQPQHF. The DNA for the CDR3 is TGTGCCAGCAGCCAAAAGGGGGAGCAGCCCCAGCATTTT.

A remark on this clonotype: This clone may be a read error of a much larger clone one base away. The rearrangement uses TRBV5-1 and TRBJ2-3, with TRBD2 identical over 10 bases. J gave up 4 bases and V 3 bases, and 14 bases lay outside the gene matches. The CDR3 contains 18 residues. The germline V gene encodes CDR1 SGHRS and CDR2 YFSETQ. CDR3 sequence: CASSSSGTSVGRADTQYF. CDR3 nucleotide sequence: TGCGCCAGCAGCTCATCCGGGACTAGCGTGGGGCGGGCAGATACGCAGTATTTT.

This clonotype was detected ten times or more. The chain employs TRBV19 and TRBJ2-7; TRBD2 might be the D (6 bases). The V end lost 4 bases, the J end lost 5 bases, and 15 bases lay between the germline ends. Germline assignment: CDR1 LNHDA and CDR2 SQIVND (reference sequence). CDR3 length: 14 amino acids. The CDR3 here is CASSRPGLLNEQYF. CDR3 nucleotides: TGTGCCAGTAGTAGGCCGGGACTCCTTAACGAGCAGTACTTC. The full variable domain, its missing parts supplied by reference TRBV19 and TRBJ2-7, is DGGITQSPKYLFRKEGQNVTLSCEQNLNHDAMYWYRQDPGQGLRLIYYSQIVNDFQKGDIAEGYSVSREKKESFPLTVTSAQKNPTAFYLCASSRPGLLNEQYFGPGTRLTVT.

This clonotype was seen a handful of times. For the CDR3, the DNA is TGTGCCAGCAGTCGAATTCGCCCCCGGCGTAGCGGGAAATCAGATACGCAGTATTTT. Its translation: CASSRIRPRRSGKSDTQYF. The chain uses TRBV27 and TRBJ2-3; TRBD2 agrees at 8 bases. Germline V gives CDR1 MNHEY, CDR2 SMNVEV (reference sequence). The junction had 20 bases not matched to a gene; V was cut back by 5 bases and J by 4 bases. The CDR3 spans 19 residues.

In its sample, this clonotype was seen many times. The chain has TRBV13 and TRBJ2-3; 11 nucleotides match TRBD2. CDR3 length equals 16 residues. V dropped 5 bases and J dropped 5; count of bases not matched to a gene: 9. Germline-derived CDR1 and CDR2 are PRHDT and FYEKMQ (reference sequence). The chain's CDR3 is CASSPLLAGDEDTQYF. CDR3 in DNA: TGTGCCAGCAGCCCATTACTAGCGGGAGATGAAGATACGCAGTATTTT.

Of note for this clonotype: This may arise from a read error, as a much more abundant clone is one base away. The chain links TRBV19 to TRBJ1-5; possible D gene TRBD1, 6 bases. V was shortened by 4 bases and J by 6 bases, with 16 bases between the two germline ends. The germline V gene encodes CDR1 LNHDA and CDR2 SQIVND (reference sequence). The CDR3 is 15 amino acids. The CDR3 sequence: CASSTSRGHSQPQHF. For the CDR3, the DNA is TGTGCCAGTAGTACATCTCGGGGGCATAGTCAGCCCCAGCATTTT.

This clonotype was detected many times. The V call is TRBV27, the J call TRBJ1-1, with 10 bases lining up with TRBD1. CDR1 and CDR2 from the germline V gene are MNHEY and SMNVEV (reference sequence). Trimming took 7 bases from V and 5 from J; bases not matched to a gene: 1. The CDR3 length is 12 residues. The CDR3 sequence: CASTGQGTEAFF. In DNA form, the CDR3 reads TGTGCCAGCACGGGACAGGGGACTGAAGCTTTCTTT.

The table lists this clonotype with many counts. V usage is TRBV7-9 and J usage is TRBJ2-3, with 7 bases fitting TRBD1. The germline gives CDR1 SEHNR, CDR2 FQNEAQ (reference sequence). The CDR3 contains 18 residues. The junction had 14 bases not matched to a gene; V was cut back by 3 bases and J by 2 bases. The chain's CDR3 is CASSLGYGKGAATDTQYF. The DNA of the CDR3 is TGTGCCAGCAGCTTGGGGTATGGTAAGGGGGCCGCCACAGATACGCAGTATTTT.

The table lists this clonotype with a few counts. This sequence joins TRBV12-3 or TRBV12-4 and TRBJ1-5; no reliable D call. This CDR3 region has 14 residues. Trimming cost V 6 bases and J 0 bases, with 9 bases left between them. CDR3 bases: TGTGCCAGCAGAGGACGGATTAGCAATCAGCCCCAGCATTTT. Translated: CASRGRISNQPQHF.

The CDR3 loop reads CSARDDETVYEQYF. CDR3 DNA: TGCAGTGCTAGAGATGACGAAACAGTGTACGAGCAGTACTTC. The chain joins TRBV20-1 to TRBJ2-7; no firm D call. The CDR3 sequence is 14 residues long. Germline assignment: CDR1 DFQATT and CDR2 SNEGSKA (reference sequence). V lost 0 bases and J 4 bases, leaving 13 bases between the germline ends.

Turning to this clonotype: This may be a read error: a much more frequent sequence differs by one nucleotide. The chain employs TRBV4-3 and TRBJ1-4, with no clear D. The CDR3 is 20 amino acids. Germline loops: CDR1 LGHNA, CDR2 YSLEER. The CDR3 DNA is TGCGCCAGCAGCCAAGATATGGGGTTCTTGGTAGGACCAGATAATGAAAAACTGCTTTTT. It codes for CASSQDMGFLVGPDNEKLLF.

On this clonotype itself: A single base separates this from a much larger clone, so it may be a read error. CDR3 in DNA: TGCAGCGTTGAGACGGTGGAGGCCCAGTACTTC. Translation gives CSVETVEAQYF. The gene calls are TRBV29-1 and TRBJ2-5; TRBD2 is a possible D gene (5 bases). This CDR3 is 11 amino acids long. The V gene lost 3 bases and the J gene lost 9 bases, with 11 bases spanning the gap. Germline-derived CDR1 and CDR2 are SQVTM and ANQGSEA.

Remarks on this clonotype: A much bigger clone sits one base away, suggesting this may be a read error. This chain uses TRBV6-2 or TRBV6-3 with TRBJ2-5, with D unresolved. CDR1 and CDR2 from the germline V gene are MNHEY and SVGEGT. This CDR3 contains 12 residues. CDR3 residues: CASSSVQATQYF. The CDR3 bases are TGTGCCAGCAGTTCGGTACAAGCGACCCAGTACTTC.